These 5 T cell receptor beta chains originate from one sample sequenced in a study of T-cell reconstitution after alpha-beta-depleted transplantation in children. The authors prepared the TCRbeta library with unique molecular identifiers. From the PCR reads, TCRdb called clonotypes with MiXCR, one entry per CDR3 protein. The table has about 980,000 distinct CDR3 sequences, roughly 29% seen once; the top ten hold over 25%. The starting material was PBMCs, mostly from graft donor cells, obtained 360 days after TCRalphabeta/CD19-depleted stem cell transplant. The receptors were gathered from a boy younger than two who had a stem cell transplant for SCID, so the T cells may come from the graft donor.

This clonotype was seen a handful of times. The chain links TRBV4-1 to TRBJ2-5; D uncertain. There are 15 residues in the CDR3. Germline V gene lookup returns CDR1 MGHRA and CDR2 YSYEKL. The V end lost 6 bases, the J end lost 4 bases, and 18 bases lay between the germline ends. The CDR3 nucleotides read TGCGCCAGCAGTCCCATGGGCGAATCGGCAGAGACCCAGTACTTC. Amino acid sequence: CASSPMGESAETQYF.

In this sample, this clonotype turned up once. One junction end does not reproduce the germline sequence, and a read error may be involved. The chain is built from TRBV15 and TRBJ1-5, with a tentative D call TRBD1 (5 bases). Germline V lookup: CDR1 LNHNV, CDR2 YYDKDF (reference sequence). The CDR3 totals 17 residues. CDR3 amino acids: CATSRDQGPWGNQPQHF. The CDR3 DNA is TGTGCCACCAGTAGAGATCAGGGCCCATGGGGCAATCAGCCCCAGCATTTT. The variable domain in full, with the rest retrieved from reference TRBV15 and TRBJ1-5, is DAMVIQNPRYQVTQFGKPVTLSCSQTLNHNVMYWYQQKSSQAPKLLFHYYDKDFNNEADTPDNFQSRRPNTSFCFLDIRSPGLGDTAMYLCATSRDQGPWGNQPQHFGDGTRLSIL.

The chain links TRBV20-1 to TRBJ2-5, with D possibly matching TRBD1 (5 bases). Germline values: CDR1 DFQATT, CDR2 SNEGSKA (reference sequence). The CDR3 has 13 amino acids. V lost 4 bases and J 3 bases, leaving 12 bases between the germline ends. CDR3 in DNA: TGCAGTGCTACTAGGACATACGAAGAGACCCAGTACTTC. Encoded protein: CSATRTYEETQYF.

The rearrangement joins TRBV25-1 to TRBJ2-7, with D perhaps being TRBD1 or TRBD2 (5 bases each). Germline V gives CDR1 MGHDK, CDR2 SYGVNS. This CDR3 is 12 amino acids long. V shed 0 bases and J shed 9 bases, with 9 bases lying between them. CDR3 nucleotide sequence: TGTGCCAGCAGTGAATATGGGGGAGTGCAGTACTTC. Its translation: CASSEYGGVQYF.

This clonotype was counted a few times. The chain joins TRBV24-1 to TRBJ2-5, with 7 nucleotides matching TRBD1. CDR1 is KGHDR and CDR2 is SFDVKD in the germline V gene. The CDR3 has 15 residues. CDR3 in DNA: TGTGCTTCTGGGGAAAAAACAGGGGTCCAAGAGACCCAGTACTTC. Residues: CASGEKTGVQETQYF.